Shown below are 17 T cell receptor beta chains from a single sample sequenced in a study of CD8+CD57+ T cells in acquired aplastic anemia. Genomic DNA, the template, was used for profiling of the TCR beta VDJ and CDR3. TCRdb fed the reads into MiXCR, producing one record per CDR3 protein. Among under 200,000 distinct CDR3 sequences listed, about 50% were seen once. Previously, flow cytometry had revealed CD8+CD57+ cell expansion in the patients chosen for sequencing. Material for sequencing was sorted CD4+, CD8+, or CD8+CD57+ T cells (not recorded which) from PBMCs. The receptor source for this set is a human donor with aplastic anemia.

The V and J genes are TRBV2 and TRBJ2-2; 8 bases are a match to TRBD2. This CDR3 spans 13 amino acids. Losses at the gene ends were 6 bases for V and 10 bases for J; bases not matched to a gene: 7. Per the germline V gene, CDR1 is SNHLY and CDR2 is FYNNEI. CDR3 sequence: CASSRTSLVELFF. The DNA of the CDR3 is TGTGCCAGCAGCCGGACTAGCCTTGTGGAGCTGTTTTTT.

The chain uses TRBV7-9 and TRBJ2-5, with D possibly TRBD2 on 7 matching bases. V shed 1 base and J shed 5 bases, with 11 bases lying between them. CDR1 SEHNR and CDR2 FQNEAQ come from the germline V gene (reference sequence). The CDR3 spans 14 residues. The CDR3: CASSLEGGAETQYF. The CDR3 DNA sequence: TGTGCCAGCAGCTTAGAGGGGGGGGCGGAGACCCAGTACTTC.

The V call is TRBV15, the J call TRBJ1-2; D not certain. CDR1 is LNHNV, CDR2 YYDKDF, per germline (reference sequence). Trimming removed 3 bases from V and 4 bases from J, with 9 bases in between. The CDR3 spans 13 residues. CDR3 sequence reads: CATSSGTFYGYTF. The CDR3 DNA is TGTGCCACCAGCAGTGGTACATTCTATGGCTACACCTTC.

For this clonotype: Being one base from a much bigger clone, this may be a read error. The CDR3 carries no conserved terminal phenylalanine or tryptophan, so it likely arises from a read error. The V gene is TRBV27, the J gene TRBJ2-7, with a weak D call TRBD1 (5 bases). The germline CDR1 and CDR2 sequences are MNHEY and SMNVEV (reference sequence). The V and J ends lost 5 bases and 4 bases respectively, with 12 bases between them. The CDR3 spans 13 residues. For the CDR3, the DNA is TGTGCCAGCAGTACGCAGGGTTTATACGAGCAGTACTCC. This encodes CASSTQGLYEQYS.

The count of this clonotype is one. The junction shows a germline mismatch at one end, possibly a read error. The chain combines TRBV9 with TRBJ1-2; no definite D call. In germline, CDR1 is SGDLS, CDR2 YYNGEE. This CDR3 has 12 residues. The DNA for the CDR3 is TGCGCCAGCAGCCCGGGGAACTATGGCTACACCTTC. It encodes CASSPGNYGYTF.

This clonotype was found many times. The chain combines TRBV12-3 or TRBV12-4 with TRBJ2-7, with D unclear. The CDR3 contains 15 residues. Trimming cost V 6 bases and J 2 bases, with 17 bases left between them. For the CDR3, the DNA is TGTGCCAGCAGGGCCGCAATGGGCGCCGCCTACGAGCAGTACTTC. Amino acids: CASRAAMGAAYEQYF.

This clonotype was counted only a few times. The CDR3: CAWIASGTSYEQYF. The CDR3, as DNA: TGTGCCTGGATAGCAAGCGGAACCTCCTACGAGCAGTACTTC. This chain connects TRBV30 to TRBJ2-7, with D perhaps matching TRBD2 (5 bases). This CDR3 is 14 amino acids long. Trimming pared 4 bases from V and 0 bases from J, leaving 13 bases between. CDR1 is GTSNPN and CDR2 is SVGIG in the germline V gene (reference sequence).

Here the CDR3 reads CASDRDNYGYTF. Written as DNA, the CDR3 is TGTGCCAGCGACCGAGATAACTATGGCTACACCTTC. This chain links TRBV7-9 with TRBJ1-2; D is uncertain. Between the trimmed V and J ends, which lost 8 bases and 1 base, there was a span of 8 bases. The germline V gene encodes CDR1 SEHNR and CDR2 FQNEAQ (reference sequence). The CDR3 has 12 amino acids.

The V call is TRBV15, the J call TRBJ2-5; D is ambiguous. V was shortened by 5 bases and J by 3 bases, with 13 bases between the two germline ends. From germline, CDR1 is LNHNV and CDR2 YYDKDF (reference sequence). CDR3 length: 14 residues. This CDR3 is CATSSLLTEETQYF. CDR3 sequence (DNA): TGTGCCACCAGCTCGCTACTAACTGAAGAGACCCAGTACTTC.

This clonotype has ten or more counts. CDR3 coding DNA: TGTGCCACCTCAATGGGGGATCTAGCCAAAAACATTCAGTACTTC. This translates into CATSMGDLAKNIQYF. The rearrangement links TRBV7-8 to TRBJ2-4, with D tentatively TRBD1 or TRBD2 (5 bases each). V was cut by 10 bases and J by 0 bases, with 16 bases left in between. Germline V gene sequence: CDR1 SGHVS, CDR2 FQNEAQ. The CDR3 totals 15 residues.

The J gene is TRBJ2-7, the V gene TRBV10-3, with 12 positions matching TRBD2. This CDR3 has 14 residues. J was trimmed by 4 bases and V by 6 bases; bases with no gene match: 4. Germline CDR1 reads ENHRY; CDR2 reads SYGVKD. CDR3 sequence (DNA): TGTGCCATCAGGACTAGCGGGAGTGCGTACGAGCAGTACTTC. Amino acid sequence: CAIRTSGSAYEQYF.

About this clonotype itself: Given a much more abundant clone one base away, this may be a read error. V and J are TRBV27 and TRBJ1-1; no clear D. This CDR3 comprises 12 residues. Looked up from germline, CDR1 is MNHEY and CDR2 is SMNVEV (reference sequence). The CDR3 here is CASRIGEAEALF. The DNA for the CDR3 is TGTGCCAGCAGGATAGGTGAGGCTGAAGCTCTCTTT.

This sequence joins TRBV7-9 and TRBJ1-4; the D gene is possibly TRBD1 (5 bases). This CDR3 is built from 16 residues. With 1 base removed from V and 2 bases from J, the gap between germline ends came to 11 bases. Germline V gene data show CDR1 as SEHNR and CDR2 as FQNEAQ (reference sequence). The CDR3 spells CASSLVSGSTNEKLFF. CDR3 sequence (DNA): TGTGCCAGCAGCTTAGTATCAGGGTCGACTAATGAAAAACTGTTTTTT.

This clonotype was recorded many times. The chain recombines TRBV5-6 with TRBJ2-4, with unresolved D. Trimming took 4 bases from V and 3 from J, leaving 2 bases between them. Germline V lookup: CDR1 SGHDT, CDR2 YYEEEE. The CDR3 length is 11 residues. The CDR3 region has the DNA TGTGCCAGCAGCCACAAAAACATTCAGTACTTC. It specifies CASSHKNIQYF.

This chain joins TRBV6-6 and TRBJ2-5; 11 positions agree with TRBD1. There are 17 residues in the CDR3. With 5 bases clipped from V and 7 bases from J, the junction kept 15 bases outside the gene matches. Germline V gene lookup returns CDR1 MNHNY and CDR2 SVGAGI (reference sequence). CDR3 amino acids: CASSPTAGTGGPWTQYF. DNA of the CDR3: TGTGCCAGCAGTCCCACCGCTGGGACAGGGGGTCCGTGGACCCAGTACTTC.

The CDR3 loop reads CSVEMTGANTGELFF. The CDR3 DNA reads as TGCAGCGTTGAAATGACAGGGGCGAACACCGGGGAGCTGTTTTTT. The chain employs TRBV29-1 and TRBJ2-2, with 8 bases that match TRBD1. Germline V gene lookup returns CDR1 SQVTM and CDR2 ANQGSEA. V was clipped by 2 bases and J by 0 bases; unmatched bases: 2. There are 15 residues in the CDR3.

This clonotype was detected ten times or more. The chain is built from TRBV6-5 and TRBJ1-2, with D tentatively TRBD1 (6 bases). Trimming stripped 4 bases from V and 6 bases from J, with 12 bases between. The CDR3 runs 13 residues. Germline lookup yields CDR1 MNHEY and CDR2 SVGAGI. This CDR3 reads CASSLLGGDGYTF. The CDR3 bases are TGTGCCAGCAGTTTATTAGGGGGAGATGGCTACACCTTC.